Each of the 27 T cell receptor beta chains below was sequenced from the same sample in a study of regulatory T cells in long-lasting Graves disease. Time point: newly diagnosed GD, antithyroid drugs for less than 3 months. PBMCs provided the RNA from which the TCR library was made. The TCR beta library used iRepertoire HTBI primers with Arm-PCR amplification of CDR3. Each CDR3 protein is one row after TCRdb ran MiXCR on the multiplex PCR reads. The repertoire holds hundreds of thousands of distinct CDR3 sequences, with 16% as singletons. The same sample was also used in a study of T cells in Graves' hyperthyroidism and ophthalmopathy.

The sample was peripheral blood mononuclear cells (PBMCs), taken at new diagnosis, from a patient treated with antithyroid drugs. These receptors originate from a man in his forties or fifties with Graves disease.

This clonotype was counted ten times or more. The rearrangement links TRBV29-1 to TRBJ1-2; possibly TRBD1 for D (6 bases). Germline V CDR1 and CDR2: SQVTM, ANQGSEA. The CDR3 has 14 residues. The ends were cut back, 4 bases at V and 0 bases at J, with 12 bases in the middle. The CDR3 reads CSVVAGASNYGYTF. For the CDR3, the DNA is TGCAGCGTTGTGGCAGGGGCTTCTAACTATGGCTACACCTTC.

This chain joins TRBV28 and TRBJ1-5; D is possibly TRBD1 (5 bases). V dropped 6 bases and J dropped 9 bases, with 15 bases sitting between them. The germline gives CDR1 MDHEN, CDR2 SYDVKM. The CDR3 loop spans 13 amino acids. The DNA for the CDR3 is TGTGCCAGCAGGGCGCCAGGGTGGGCGCCCCAGCATTTT. Translated: CASRAPGWAPQHF. Using reference TRBV28 and TRBJ1-5 for the parts outside the CDR3, the full variable domain is DVKVTQSSRYLVKRTGEKVFLECVQDMDHENMFWYRQDPGLGLRLIYFSYDVKMKEKGDIPEGYSVSREKKERFSLILESASTNQTSMYLCASRAPGWAPQHFGDGTRLSIL.

Notes on this clonotype: This sequence is one base from a far larger clone and is likely a read error. The chain combines TRBV2 with TRBJ2-7, with TRBD2 identical over 11 bases. The CDR3 sequence is 14 residues long. With V trimmed by 6 bases and J by 7 bases, 8 bases remained unmatched. Germline V gene data show CDR1 as SNHLY and CDR2 as FYNNEI. The CDR3 DNA sequence: TGTGCCAGCAGGCTAGCGGGGGGATACAATGAGCAGTACTTC. It encodes CASRLAGGYNEQYF.

The chain couples TRBV5-6 to TRBJ1-3; D ambiguous. CDR1 and CDR2 from the germline V gene are SGHDT and YYEEEE. The CDR3 length is 16 residues. The V and J ends lost 0 bases and 0 bases respectively, with 10 bases between them. CDR3 protein: CASSLVGTNSGNTIYF. The CDR3, as DNA: TGTGCCAGCAGCTTGGTAGGCACCAACTCTGGAAACACCATATATTTT.

This clonotype has just a few counts. The V gene is TRBV10-2, the J gene TRBJ2-1; 10 bases map to TRBD2. Germline lookup yields CDR1 WSHSY and CDR2 SAAADI. This CDR3 is 15 amino acids long. The ends lost 3 bases at V and 3 bases at J; junction bases unmatched: 2. The DNA for the CDR3 is TGCGCCAGCAGTGAAAAGCGGGGGGGCTACAATGAGCAGTTCTTC. It encodes CASSEKRGGYNEQFF.

This sequence joins TRBV28 and TRBJ1-5; TRBD1 aligns across 7 bases. Germline loops: CDR1 MDHEN, CDR2 SYDVKM. The CDR3 has 15 residues. V shed 2 bases and J 4 bases; nucleotides not matched to a gene: 5. CDR3 in DNA: TGTGCCAGCAGTTTAGGGACAGCACTAAATCAGCCCCAGCATTTT. Translating it yields CASSLGTALNQPQHF. Together with reference TRBV28 and TRBJ1-5, the CDR3 gives the full variable domain: DVKVTQSSRYLVKRTGEKVFLECVQDMDHENMFWYRQDPGLGLRLIYFSYDVKMKEKGDIPEGYSVSREKKERFSLILESASTNQTSMYLCASSLGTALNQPQHFGDGTRLSIL.

The V gene is TRBV25-1, the J gene TRBJ1-6, with D possibly TRBD1 on 6 matching bases. The germline V gene encodes CDR1 MGHDK and CDR2 SYGVNS. V lost 4 bases to trimming and J lost 10 bases, with 14 bases between them. This CDR3 spans 14 amino acids. DNA of the CDR3: TGTGCCAGCAGTGGAACTACAGGGATCTCACCCCTCCACTTT. Protein sequence: CASSGTTGISPLHF.

Of note for this clonotype: This is likely an artifact of a read error, given a far larger clone one base away. The conserved phenylalanine or tryptophan is not found at the CDR3 terminus, so this likely reflects a read error. J is TRBJ2-7 and V is TRBV11-3, with D possibly being TRBD1 (5 bases). V dropped 6 bases and J dropped 3 bases, with 12 bases sitting between them. The CDR3 sequence is 13 residues long. Germline CDR1 SGHNT, CDR2 YENEEA. The CDR3 reads CASSHHQGYEQYL. The CDR3, as DNA: TGTGCCAGCAGTCACCATCAGGGCTACGAGCAGTACCTC.

This clonotype was seen many times. The CDR3 loop is CASSVEDGALYEQYF. CDR3 in DNA: TGTGCCAGCAGCGTAGAGGACGGGGCCCTCTACGAGCAGTACTTC. This chain links TRBV9 with TRBJ2-7, with D perhaps given as TRBD1 or TRBD2 (5 bases each). Germline CDR1 SGDLS, CDR2 YYNGEE. CDR3 size: 15 residues. Trimming stripped 0 bases from V and 3 bases from J, with 13 bases between.

The sample holds many counts of this clonotype. V usage is TRBV28 and J usage is TRBJ2-7; 7 bases are shared with TRBD1. In germline, CDR1 is MDHEN, CDR2 SYDVKM. With 6 bases clipped from V and 3 bases from J, the junction kept 5 bases outside the gene matches. The CDR3 spans 13 residues. The CDR3 DNA sequence: TGTGCCAGCAGAACCGGGACAGTCTACGAGCAGTACTTC. Residues: CASRTGTVYEQYF.

A few counts support this clonotype. V is TRBV2 and J is TRBJ2-2, with 7 bases aligning to TRBD1. V dropped 11 bases and J dropped 5; count of bases not matched to a gene: 8. From germline, CDR1 is SNHLY and CDR2 FYNNEI. This CDR3 region has 13 residues. CDR3 sequence (DNA): TGTGCCTCCAGACAGGGTACAACCGGGGAGCTGTTTTTT. The encoded protein is CASRQGTTGELFF.

This clonotype was recorded many times. The chain combines TRBV5-6 with TRBJ1-2; 9 nucleotides line up with TRBD1. CDR1 is SGHDT, CDR2 YYEEEE, per germline. This CDR3 spans 14 amino acids. V shed 4 bases and J 6 bases; nucleotides not matched to a gene: 7. Here the CDR3 reads CASSGDRDRHGYTF. CDR3 in DNA: TGTGCCAGCAGCGGGGACAGGGACCGTCATGGCTACACCTTC. The whole variable domain, filled in from reference TRBV5-6 and TRBJ1-2, reads DAGVTQSPTHLIKTRGQQVTLRCSPKSGHDTVSWYQQALGQGPQFIFQYYEEEERQRGNFPDRFSGHQFPNYSSELNVNALLLGDSALYLCASSGDRDRHGYTFGSGTRLTVV.

Ten or more counts support this clonotype. This chain links TRBV10-3 with TRBJ1-1; a weak D match, TRBD1 (5 bases). CDR3 size: 14 residues. Germline V gene data show CDR1 as ENHRY and CDR2 as SYGVKD. V dropped 10 bases and J dropped 1 base, with 16 bases sitting between them. CDR3 bases: TGTGCCACCCGAACGGGACTCCAGAACACTGAAGCTTTCTTT. Its translation is CATRTGLQNTEAFF.

The rearrangement uses TRBV11-2 and TRBJ2-7; the match to TRBD2 covers 10 bases. Germline values: CDR1 SGHAT, CDR2 FQNNGV. The length of the CDR3 is 15 residues. The V segment lost 5 bases and the J segment 7 bases; nucleotides outside the gene matches: 11. The CDR3 reads CASSIPGAGGREQYF. CDR3 nucleotides: TGTGCCAGCAGCATCCCAGGAGCGGGGGGGCGTGAGCAGTACTTC.

There are many counts of this clonotype. This rearrangement joins TRBV2 to TRBJ2-2; D remains ambiguous. The CDR3 is 14 amino acids. The V end lost 1 base, the J end lost 2 bases, and 5 bases lay between the germline ends. In germline, CDR1 is SNHLY, CDR2 FYNNEI. In nucleotides, the CDR3 is TGTGCCAGCAGTGAAGGTGGTAACACCGGGGAGCTGTTTTTT. This translates into CASSEGGNTGELFF.

This clonotype was seen many times. This chain links TRBV3-1 with TRBJ1-1; weak D call: TRBD1 (5 bases). V was shortened by 3 bases and J by 7 bases, with 12 bases between the two germline ends. The CDR3 has 13 amino acids. Germline CDR1 and CDR2: LGHDT and YNNKEL (reference sequence). Written as DNA, the CDR3 is TGTGCCAGCAGCCAGTCCGGCGGGGGTGAAGCTTTCTTT. This codes for CASSQSGGGEAFF.

This clonotype has more than one count but fewer than ten. This chain joins TRBV5-4 and TRBJ2-4, with TRBD2 identical over 8 bases. This CDR3 has 14 amino acids. CDR1 is SGHNT and CDR2 is YYREEE in the germline V gene (reference sequence). V gave up 5 bases and J gave up 4 bases; unmatched junction bases: 5. This CDR3 is CASSPGLVKNIQYF. CDR3 DNA: TGTGCCAGCAGTCCGGGACTAGTGAAAAACATTCAGTACTTC.

The J gene is TRBJ2-1, the V gene TRBV5-1; TRBD1 agrees at 8 bases. This CDR3 has 15 residues. Germline CDR1 reads SGHRS; CDR2 reads YFSETQ. Trimming took 4 bases from V and 4 from J; bases not matched to a gene: 7. For the CDR3, the DNA is TGCGCCAGCAGCAACCCGGGACAGGCTTACAATGAGCAGTTCTTC. It yields the protein CASSNPGQAYNEQFF. Combining the CDR3 with reference TRBV5-1 and TRBJ2-1 gives the whole variable domain KAGVTQTPRYLIKTRGQQVTLSCSPISGHRSVSWYQQTPGQGLQFLFEYFSETQRNKGNFPGRFSGRQFSNSRSEMNVSTLELGDSALYLCASSNPGQAYNEQFFGPGTRLTVL.

This clonotype was seen many times. This rearrangement joins TRBV5-1 to TRBJ2-3; D tentatively reads TRBD1 or TRBD2 (6 bases each). With 9 bases removed from V and 5 bases from J, the gap between germline ends came to 13 bases. CDR1 and CDR2 from the germline V gene are SGHRS and YFSETQ. The length of the CDR3 is 12 residues. This CDR3 reads CATGRGEDTQYF. Written as DNA, the CDR3 is TGCGCCACTGGAAGGGGGGAAGATACGCAGTATTTT.

This clonotype was counted at least ten times. V is TRBV28 and J is TRBJ1-2; TRBD1 matches at 7 bases. Germline lookup yields CDR1 MDHEN and CDR2 SYDVKM. The CDR3 loop spans 14 amino acids. V gave up 6 bases and J gave up 8 bases; unmatched junction bases: 12. CDR3 sequence reads: CASRPGQRTGGYTF. DNA for the CDR3: TGTGCCAGCAGGCCGGGACAGCGGACGGGGGGCTACACCTTC.

This clonotype was observed a handful of times. This chain links TRBV5-1 with TRBJ2-2; tentatively, D is TRBD1 (5 bases). Germline V gene data show CDR1 as SGHRS and CDR2 as YFSETQ. This CDR3 has 15 amino acids. V dropped 5 bases and J dropped 3 bases, with 14 bases sitting between them. The CDR3 coding sequence is TGCGCCAGCAGGAGGCAGGGAAGGTACACCGGGGAGCTGTTTTTT. This gives the protein CASRRQGRYTGELFF.

This clonotype was seen a handful of times. The chain is built from TRBV27 and TRBJ1-5; tentatively, D is TRBD1 (5 bases). CDR1 MNHEY and CDR2 SMNVEV come from the germline V gene (reference sequence). Trimming shortened V by 2 bases and J by 3 bases, and 8 bases separated the two germline ends. CDR3 size: 14 residues. In DNA, the CDR3 is TGTGCCAGCAGTTTAATTGGGGCCAATCAGCCCCAGCATTTT. It specifies CASSLIGANQPQHF.

The chain uses TRBV3-1 and TRBJ2-3; possibly TRBD2 for D (5 bases). This CDR3 has 16 residues. Deletions cut 1 base from V and 3 bases from J, with 14 bases between. Per germline, CDR1 LGHDT and CDR2 YNNKEL (reference sequence). In DNA form, the CDR3 reads TGTGCCAGCAGCCAAGTTGCGGAGAGAGGGACAGATACGCAGTATTTT. It yields the protein CASSQVAERGTDTQYF.

This clonotype was observed a few times. This sequence joins TRBV7-2 and TRBJ1-2; a weak D match, TRBD1 (6 bases). The CDR3 sequence is 14 residues long. V was pared by 1 base and J by 6 bases, with 12 bases between. Germline V gene lookup returns CDR1 SGHTA and CDR2 FQGNSA. CDR3 in amino acids: CASSLDRVTHGYTF. The CDR3 DNA reads as TGTGCCAGCAGCTTAGACAGGGTCACCCATGGCTACACCTTC.

This clonotype was picked up many times. The chain links TRBV28 to TRBJ2-5; perhaps TRBD2 as D (6 bases). The germline V gene has CDR1 MDHEN and CDR2 SYDVKM. V dropped 2 bases and J dropped 4 bases, with 14 bases sitting between them. The CDR3 runs to 15 residues. CDR3 nucleotides: TGTGCCAGCAGTTTAATCGGGACTCAGGGAGAGACCCAGTACTTC. Translating it yields CASSLIGTQGETQYF.

This clonotype has at least ten counts. This chain joins TRBV7-9 and TRBJ1-1; D remains unclear. Germline CDR1 reads SEHNR; CDR2 reads FQNEAQ (reference sequence). V was trimmed by 5 bases and J by 1 base, leaving 11 bases between them. The CDR3 consists of 14 residues. CDR3 region: CASSPLGGNTEAFF. In nucleotides, the CDR3 is TGTGCCAGCAGCCCTTTGGGAGGGAACACTGAAGCTTTCTTT. Variable domain in full (rest from reference TRBV7-9 and TRBJ1-1): DTGVSQNPRHKITKRGQNVTFRCDPISEHNRLYWYRQTLGQGPEFLTYFQNEAQLEKSRLLSDRFSAERPKGSFSTLEIQRTEQGDSAMYLCASSPLGGNTEAFFGQGTRLTVV.

The V gene is TRBV9, the J gene TRBJ2-2, with a weak D call TRBD1 (6 bases). This CDR3 region has 15 residues. Germline V gene data show CDR1 as SGDLS and CDR2 as YYNGEE. V was clipped by 2 bases and J by 5 bases, with 13 bases between them. CDR3 residues: CASSVSTGMTGELFF. CDR3 coding DNA: TGTGCCAGCAGCGTTTCAACAGGGATGACCGGGGAGCTGTTTTTT.